The 12 T cell receptor beta chains reported below all come from one sample, sequenced in a study of PD-L1 blockade in urothelial cancer. TCRdb's copy holds only in-frame clones and misses some; the assay was immunoSEQ multiplex PCR. The sample holds about 40,000 clones; 80% to 90% are singletons and the top ten take about a sixth. This specimen consisted of PBMCs, obtained around atezolizumab (anti-PD-L1) treatment. Receptor source: a man aged 55-75 years with urothelial cancer.

This clone was detected a few times. The rearrangement links TRBV27 to TRBJ1-2; 10 nucleotides align to TRBD1. The CDR3 consists of 15 residues. The V gene end was trimmed by 3 bases and the J gene end by 4 bases; junction bases not matched to a gene: 5. Per the germline V gene, CDR1 is MNHEY and CDR2 is SMNVEV (reference sequence). CDR3 nucleotides: TGTGCCAGCAGTTTTGCCGGGACAGGGGTCTATGGCTACACCTTC. Residues: CASSFAGTGVYGYTF.

The chain couples TRBV19 to TRBJ1-6; D is perhaps TRBD1 (5 bases). Germline V lookup: CDR1 LNHDA, CDR2 SQIVND (reference sequence). The CDR3 has 13 amino acids. V was trimmed by 4 bases and J by 7 bases, leaving 8 bases between them. This chain's CDR3 is CASSTPGNSPLHF. As DNA, the CDR3 is TGTGCCAGTAGTACCCCAGGGAATTCACCCCTCCACTTT.

The chain has TRBV10-1 and TRBJ2-5; TRBD1 matches 11 bases. CDR1 is WNHNN and CDR2 is SYGVQD in the germline V gene (reference sequence). The CDR3 is 15 amino acids. The trim removed 6 bases at V and 5 bases at J, leaving 8 bases unmatched. The DNA of the CDR3 is TGCGCCAGCAGCGATGGACAGGGGGCGCGGGAGACCCAGTACTTC. It is translated as CASSDGQGARETQYF.

This clone was counted between two and nine times. The rearrangement links TRBV6-6 to TRBJ2-2; TRBD1 matches at 11 bases. The CDR3 runs to 15 residues. The germline V gene encodes CDR1 MNHNY and CDR2 SVGAGI (reference sequence). V shed 6 bases and J 1 base; nucleotides not matched to a gene: 1. The CDR3 DNA sequence: TGTGCCAGCAGGGGACAGGGGGAGAACACCGGGGAGCTGTTTTTT. Protein sequence: CASRGQGENTGELFF.

This chain joins TRBV7-2 and TRBJ2-7, with D perhaps TRBD1 (7 bases). The CDR3 length is 14 residues. The germline V gene has CDR1 SGHTA and CDR2 FQGNSA. V lost 5 bases and J lost 2, with 13 bases in between. CDR3 bases: TGTGCCAGCAGCGGGGGGACAGCCACCTACGAGCAGTACTTC. It specifies CASSGGTATYEQYF. Full variable domain (outside the CDR3, taken from reference TRBV7-2 and TRBJ2-7): GAGVSQSPSNKVTEKGKDVELRCDPISGHTALYWYRQSLGQGLEFLIYFQGNSAPDKSGLPSDRFSAERTGGSVSTLTIQRTQQEDSAVYLCASSGGTATYEQYFGPGTRLTVT.

This chain connects TRBV19 to TRBJ2-3, with D possibly being TRBD1 (6 bases). The CDR3 contains 14 residues. CDR1 is LNHDA and CDR2 is SQIVND in the germline V gene (reference sequence). Trimming cost V 5 bases and J 6 bases, with 15 bases left between them. CDR3 sequence: CASSSSVGADTQYF. CDR3 sequence (DNA): TGTGCCAGTAGTTCCTCGGTGGGGGCGGATACGCAGTATTTT.

The count of this clone is one. This chain uses TRBV6-5 with TRBJ2-5, with D possibly TRBD1 on 6 matching bases. Deletions cut 0 bases from V and 3 bases from J, with 11 bases between. Germline V gives CDR1 MNHEY, CDR2 SVGAGI. CDR3 length equals 15 residues. In DNA, the CDR3 is TGTGCCAGCAGTTACTCGTTCACAGGGAAAGAGACCCAGTACTTC. This gives the protein CASSYSFTGKETQYF.

CDR3 sequence (DNA): TGTGCCAGCAGTTATGAGGGAGGCACCGGGGAGCTGTTTTTT. Translating it yields CASSYEGGTGELFF. The chain combines TRBV6-5 with TRBJ2-2, with a weak D call TRBD2 (6 bases). Trimming removed 3 bases from V and 4 bases from J, with 9 bases in between. The CDR3 totals 14 residues. In germline, CDR1 is MNHEY, CDR2 SVGAGI.

The CDR3 DNA sequence: TGTGCCAGCAGTTTGGGGGGTCGGACTGAAGCTTTCTTT. Amino acid sequence: CASSLGGRTEAFF. This chain joins TRBV28 and TRBJ1-1; D might be TRBD1 (5 bases). V was shortened by 3 bases and J by 5 bases, with 10 bases between the two germline ends. Germline assignment: CDR1 MDHEN and CDR2 SYDVKM. CDR3 length equals 13 residues.

The CDR3 nucleotides read TGTGCCAGCATCGTCGATTGGACAGGGTGGGCTTTCTTT. Amino acid sequence: CASIVDWTGWAFF. The chain recombines TRBV6-1 with TRBJ1-1; 8 nucleotides align to TRBD1. V shed 7 bases, J shed 11 bases, and the junction held 12 bases outside the gene matches. The CDR3 extends over 13 amino acids. Germline assignment: CDR1 MNHNS and CDR2 SASEGT.

The rearrangement joins TRBV7-2 to TRBJ1-5; D unresolved. Looked up from germline, CDR1 is SGHTA and CDR2 is FQGNSA. This CDR3 comprises 13 residues. Trimming left V 4 bases short and J 2 bases short, with 6 bases between. CDR3 sequence reads: CASSSSGNQPQHF. Here the CDR3 DNA reads TGTGCCAGCAGCTCGTCGGGCAATCAGCCCCAGCATTTT.

The V call is TRBV7-8, the J call TRBJ2-7, with a possible D match to TRBD2 (6 bases). Trimming stripped 3 bases from V and 4 bases from J, with 10 bases between. CDR3 length: 13 amino acids. Germline assignment: CDR1 SGHVS and CDR2 FQNEAQ. Here the CDR3 reads CASSFGEVYEQYF. The CDR3, as DNA: TGTGCCAGCAGCTTTGGGGAGGTTTACGAGCAGTACTTC.